A selection of T cell receptor beta chains follows, all from one sample in a study of preoperative IRX-2 immunotherapy in early breast cancer. Here immunoSEQ multiplex PCR was the method, and the copy in TCRdb shows in-frame clones only, minus some. The data show about 24,000 clones, roughly 89% seen once. The sample here was tumor tissue, taken after IRX-2 immunotherapy. All receptors come from a human donor with breast cancer. The conserved cysteine and the conserved F or W are not part of the CDR3 here.

v_call cdr3_aa
TRBV6-1 ASSNSGNTGELF
TRBV11-3 ASSFEGSSTDTQY
TRBV5-1 ASSLQGFGTDTQY
TRBV5-4 ASSSGNSFSYEQY
TRBV19 ASSLSPSSGNTIY
TRBV25-1 ASRASGGDTQY
TRBV7-8 ASSLRLAGNFYNEQF
TRBV14 ASSQGPNSGNTIY
TRBV9 ASSVVTRGNTEAF
TRBV30 AGSRTFNYGYT
TRBV27 ASSSPSKDRNTEAF
TRBV4-1 ASSQDGASGSYEQY
TRBV7-9 ASSRWTSGGETSTDTQY
TRBV6-1 ASSRWDTEAF
TRBV27 ASSLGIYTGELF
TRBV11-2 ASRSPRDTKNIQY
TRBV2 ASSEVRLRTDTQY
TRBV29-1 SVRTVEAF
TRBV11-1 ASGQGDSPLH
TRBV4-2 ASGNRVYAGELF
TRBV19 ASSIRDSNQPQH
TRBV6-1 ASTSGGADTGELF
TRBV29-1 SVAGIGQPQH
TRBV19 ASSARGGTATEAF
TRBV5-4 ASKPKGMNTEAF
TRBV9 ASSVVDRGTEAF
TRBV2 ASSDPRGANEKLF
TRBV2 ASRQGAQSNQPQH
TRBV28 ASSLFAAGKPQH
TRBV6-6 ASSREGLTSGNTIY
TRBV5-1 ASSSPGGSNSGNTIY
TRBV28 ASPGRGPSSYNEQF
TRBV7-6 ASSLESPRAYNEQF
TRBV7-9 ASSSDRESNQPQH
TRBV6-1 AIAARNVGSEAF
TRBV30 AWSETGGFQPQH
TRBV6-5 ASSPAPGNTIY
TRBV6-4 ASSDSASGGADTQY
TRBV11-3 ASSSQEAYTEAF
TRBV10-3 AISQTGGGETQY
TRBV5-1 ASSQRVGQTEAF
TRBV5-4 ASSLAGVYEQY
TRBV5-6 ASSLTGSGEKLF
TRBV28 ASSLLAGGRDEQF